The 3 T cell receptor beta chains below come from one sample, sequenced in a study of blood T cell repertoires in COVID-19. This table comes from immunoSEQ multiplex PCR, and its TCRdb copy is limited to in-frame clones, with some not included. Here the sample spans roughly 160,000 clones, more than 80% being singletons. Sequenced sample: PBMCs or T cells enriched from blood (not recorded which). These receptors came from a man aged 45 to 65 who had recovered from COVID-19.

The chain is built from TRBV6-5 and TRBJ1-3; no clear D. This CDR3 is 16 amino acids long. In germline, CDR1 is MNHEY, CDR2 SVGAGI. Trimming took 0 bases from V and 0 from J, leaving 9 bases between them. The CDR3 coding sequence is TGTGCCAGCAGTTACTCGGCGGGATACTCTGGAAACACCATATATTTT. Translating it yields CASSYSAGYSGNTIYF.

The DNA for the CDR3 is TGTGCCAGCAGTGAAGCGCCGACAGGGAGACGATCACCCCTCCACTTT. This gives the protein CASSEAPTGRRSPLHF. The chain links TRBV6-1 to TRBJ1-6, with TRBD1 matching 7 bases. Germline V gene sequence: CDR1 MNHNS, CDR2 SASEGT. The CDR3 is made up of 16 amino acids. J was trimmed by 10 bases and V by 0 bases; bases with no gene match: 9.

The chain recombines TRBV5-6 with TRBJ1-2; 9 bases fit TRBD1. V lost 0 bases, J lost 5 bases, and 5 bases stayed unmatched. Germline CDR1 SGHDT, CDR2 YYEEEE. The CDR3 runs to 15 residues. The CDR3 nucleotides are TGTGCCAGCAGCTTGGCCTCCGGGACAGGGTATGGCTACACCTTC. As protein: CASSLASGTGYGYTF.